Below, 18 T cell receptor beta chains from the same sample are listed, as sequenced in a study of shared clonotypes between healthy human individuals. Using immunoSEQ multiplex PCR, the repertoire was profiled, and TCRdb retains in-frame clones only, with some absent. The data contain a few million clones, over 90% of them singletons. Sample: naive CD4+ T cells from PBMCs. Subset of the sample: CD45RA+ positively selected. Receptors originate from a man aged 18 to 30 in good health. Some clones in this sample may be carry-over from other donors' samples.

This clone was counted only a few times. Other DNA sequences in this specimen translate into the identical CDR3. This rearrangement joins TRBV30 to TRBJ2-7, with D possibly TRBD2 on 5 matching bases. V lost 0 bases, J lost 3 bases, and 6 bases lay in between. The CDR3 consists of 12 residues. Germline CDR1 GTSNPN, CDR2 SVGIG (reference sequence). CDR3 sequence reads: CAWSVRGYEQYF. CDR3 bases: TGTGCCTGGAGTGTACGGGGCTACGAGCAGTACTTC.

About this clone itself: The sample contains more than one DNA sequence encoding this CDR3. The CDR3 is CASSSESNQPQHF. The CDR3 nucleotides are TGCGCCAGCAGCTCAGAGAGCAATCAGCCCCAGCATTTT. This rearrangement joins TRBV5-1 to TRBJ1-5; D gene ambiguous. The CDR3 spans 13 residues. The V gene's germline CDR1 is SGHRS and CDR2 YFSETQ. Between the trimmed V and J ends, which lost 3 bases and 1 base, there was a span of 5 bases.

The chain employs TRBV25-1 and TRBJ2-3; possible D gene TRBD1, 5 bases. Trimming shortened V by 2 bases and J by 1 base, and 13 bases separated the two germline ends. CDR3 length equals 16 residues. Germline CDR1 and CDR2: MGHDK and SYGVNS. CDR3 sequence reads: CASSEEAVGGTDTQYF. CDR3 sequence (DNA): TGTGCCAGCAGTGAAGAGGCAGTAGGGGGCACAGATACGCAGTATTTT.

The chain has TRBV6-5 and TRBJ1-2; no reliable D call. The CDR3 is 15 amino acids. Looked up from germline, CDR1 is MNHEY and CDR2 is SVGAGI. V lost 6 bases, J lost 5 bases, and 19 bases lay in between. The CDR3 loop reads CASRPTPLGRYGYTF. DNA for the CDR3: TGTGCCAGCAGACCGACACCTTTGGGGAGATATGGCTACACCTTC.

The J gene is TRBJ2-7, the V gene TRBV29-1; D remains unclear. V was pared by 8 bases and J by 2 bases, with 16 bases between. The germline CDR1 and CDR2 sequences are SQVTM and ANQGSEA. The CDR3 consists of 13 residues. The CDR3 is CSRTGPGTYEQYF. For the CDR3, the DNA is TGCAGCCGAACGGGTCCAGGCACCTACGAGCAGTACTTC.

This chain connects TRBV5-1 to TRBJ1-1, with a possible D match to TRBD1 (6 bases). Germline V gives CDR1 SGHRS, CDR2 YFSETQ. The CDR3 runs 14 residues. Trimming removed 3 bases from V and 2 bases from J, with 11 bases in between. The CDR3 coding sequence is TGCGCCAGCAGCTGGGGGACACTCAACACTGAAGCTTTCTTT. Protein sequence: CASSWGTLNTEAFF.

This clone appeared a single time. The rearrangement joins TRBV15 to TRBJ1-4, with D possibly matching TRBD1 (5 bases). Between the trimmed V and J ends, which lost 9 bases and 3 bases, there was a span of 14 bases. CDR1 is LNHNV, CDR2 YYDKDF, per germline (reference sequence). The CDR3 is made up of 14 amino acids. Written as DNA, the CDR3 is TGTGCCACACGCCAGCCGGGGGCTAATGAAAAACTGTTTTTT. It yields the protein CATRQPGANEKLFF.

This chain joins TRBV20-1 and TRBJ2-7; no clear D gene. This CDR3 has 11 residues. Germline-derived CDR1 and CDR2 are DFQATT and SNEGSKA (reference sequence). V gave up 6 bases and J gave up 6 bases, with 12 bases separating them. CDR3 nucleotide sequence: TGCAGTGCCCTTTTTCGCGGCGAGCAGTACTTC. As protein: CSALFRGEQYF.

This chain connects TRBV7-2 to TRBJ1-4; D gene ambiguous. This CDR3 is built from 14 residues. Trimming shortened V by 3 bases and J by 5 bases, and 10 bases separated the two germline ends. CDR1 SGHTA and CDR2 FQGNSA come from the germline V gene. CDR3 protein: CASSFQLGNEKLFF. The CDR3 DNA is TGTGCCAGCAGCTTCCAACTCGGGAATGAAAAACTGTTTTTT.

The chain combines TRBV7-9 with TRBJ1-1, with a possible D match to TRBD1 (5 bases). The CDR3 contains 12 residues. V was trimmed by 8 bases and J by 4 bases, leaving 11 bases between them. Germline values: CDR1 SEHNR, CDR2 FQNEAQ (reference sequence). This CDR3 is CASGRGVTEAFF. Here the CDR3 DNA reads TGTGCCAGCGGACGGGGGGTCACTGAAGCTTTCTTT. Full variable domain (outside the CDR3, taken from reference TRBV7-9 and TRBJ1-1): DTGVSQNPRHKITKRGQNVTFRCDPISEHNRLYWYRQTLGQGPEFLTYFQNEAQLEKSRLLSDRFSAERPKGSFSTLEIQRTEQGDSAMYLCASGRGVTEAFFGQGTRLTVV.

The V and J genes are TRBV30 and TRBJ2-3; D not resolved. Per germline, CDR1 GTSNPN and CDR2 SVGIG (reference sequence). Between the trimmed V and J ends, which lost 1 base and 6 bases, there was a span of 11 bases. The CDR3 runs to 13 residues. CDR3 region: CAWSEGRPDTQYF. For the CDR3, the DNA is TGTGCCTGGAGTGAAGGACGGCCGGATACGCAGTATTTT.

This clone has a handful of counts. The V gene is TRBV29-1, the J gene TRBJ2-2, with D perhaps being TRBD1 or TRBD2 (5 bases each). The V and J ends lost 3 bases and 5 bases respectively, with 13 bases between them. The CDR3 totals 14 residues. Germline CDR1 and CDR2: SQVTM and ANQGSEA. This CDR3 is CSVDPGPRTGELFF. The CDR3, as DNA: TGCAGCGTTGACCCGGGACCACGGACCGGGGAGCTGTTTTTT.

This sequence joins TRBV2 and TRBJ1-1; D might be TRBD1 (6 bases). The germline V gene has CDR1 SNHLY and CDR2 FYNNEI. The CDR3 totals 17 residues. Trimming pared 5 bases from V and 0 bases from J, leaving 19 bases between. The CDR3 DNA sequence: TGTGCCAGCAGTATACAGGGCCTTCCTTTATTGAACACTGAAGCTTTCTTT. It specifies CASSIQGLPLLNTEAFF.

The V and J genes are TRBV5-1 and TRBJ2-1; 9 bases fit TRBD1. The CDR3 has 14 amino acids. Germline CDR1 SGHRS, CDR2 YFSETQ. V gave up 4 bases and J gave up 6 bases; unmatched junction bases: 5. In DNA, the CDR3 is TGCGCCAGCAGCCTGGACAGGGGAATCAATGAGCAGTTCTTC. It encodes CASSLDRGINEQFF.

This chain connects TRBV7-3 to TRBJ2-3; D call uncertain. Germline CDR1 is SGHTA and CDR2 is FQGTGA. Between the trimmed V and J ends, which lost 3 bases and 9 bases, there was a span of 7 bases. The CDR3 totals 11 residues. The CDR3 region is CASSLARTQYF. As DNA, the CDR3 is TGTGCCAGCAGCTTGGCCAGAACGCAGTATTTT. The full variable domain, its missing parts supplied by reference TRBV7-3 and TRBJ2-3, is GAGVSQTPSNKVTEKGKYVELRCDPISGHTALYWYRQSLGQGPEFLIYFQGTGAADDSGLPNDRFFAVRPEGSVSTLKIQRTERGDSAVYLCASSLARTQYFGPGTRLTVL.

The chain employs TRBV6-4 and TRBJ2-7; the D gene is possibly TRBD2 (5 bases). Germline lookup yields CDR1 MRHNA and CDR2 SNTAGT. The CDR3 totals 13 residues. V was cut by 3 bases and J by 3 bases, with 9 bases left in between. The CDR3 DNA sequence: TGTGCCAGCAGTGAGAGGGCGGGCTACGAGCAGTACTTC. Translating it yields CASSERAGYEQYF.

A note on this clone: Other DNA sequences from this sample encode an identical CDR3 as well. This chain joins TRBV7-3 and TRBJ2-3; 7 bases align to TRBD2. The CDR3 is 16 amino acids. V lost 5 bases, J lost 0 bases, and 8 bases stayed unmatched. Germline assignment: CDR1 SGHTA and CDR2 FQGTGA. The CDR3 nucleotides read TGTGCCAGCAGCCCGCGGGGAGGGGCCAGCACAGATACGCAGTATTTT. It encodes CASSPRGGASTDTQYF.

V and J are TRBV7-9 and TRBJ1-3, with D maybe TRBD1 (6 bases). The CDR3 totals 15 residues. The ends were cut back, 4 bases at V and 0 bases at J, with 10 bases in the middle. Germline V gene data show CDR1 as SEHNR and CDR2 as FQNEAQ (reference sequence). The CDR3 loop is CASSSDRPSGNTIYF. The CDR3 coding sequence is TGTGCCAGCAGCTCGGACAGACCCTCTGGAAACACCATATATTTT.